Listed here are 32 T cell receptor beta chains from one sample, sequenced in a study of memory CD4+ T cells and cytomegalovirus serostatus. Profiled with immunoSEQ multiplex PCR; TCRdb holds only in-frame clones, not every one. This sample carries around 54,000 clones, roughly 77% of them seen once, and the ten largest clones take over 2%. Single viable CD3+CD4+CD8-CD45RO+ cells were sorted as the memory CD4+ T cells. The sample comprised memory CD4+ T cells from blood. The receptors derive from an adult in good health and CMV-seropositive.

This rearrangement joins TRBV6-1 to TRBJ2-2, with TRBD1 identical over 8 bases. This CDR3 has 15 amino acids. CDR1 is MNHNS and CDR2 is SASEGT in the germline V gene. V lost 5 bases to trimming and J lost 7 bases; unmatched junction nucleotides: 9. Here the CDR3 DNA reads TGTGCCAGCAGTAGCCGGGACAGGTCGCGCGGGGAGCTGTTTTTT. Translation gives CASSSRDRSRGELFF.

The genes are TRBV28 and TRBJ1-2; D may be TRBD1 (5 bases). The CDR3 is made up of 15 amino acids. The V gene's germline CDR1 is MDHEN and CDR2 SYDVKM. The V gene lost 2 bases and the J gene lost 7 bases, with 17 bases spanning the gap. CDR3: CASSLGGVGKGGYTF. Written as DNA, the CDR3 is TGTGCCAGCAGTTTAGGGGGGGTAGGAAAGGGTGGCTACACCTTC.

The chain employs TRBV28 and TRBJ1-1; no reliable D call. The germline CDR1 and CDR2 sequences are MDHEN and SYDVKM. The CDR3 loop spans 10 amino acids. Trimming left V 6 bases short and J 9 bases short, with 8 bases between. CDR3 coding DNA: TGTGCCAGCAGAGCGGGGAAAGCTTTCTTT. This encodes CASRAGKAFF.

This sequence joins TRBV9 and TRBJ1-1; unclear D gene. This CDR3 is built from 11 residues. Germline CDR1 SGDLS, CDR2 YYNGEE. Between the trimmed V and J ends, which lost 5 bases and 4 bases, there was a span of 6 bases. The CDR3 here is CASRRVTEAFF. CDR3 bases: TGTGCCAGCAGGCGAGTCACTGAAGCTTTCTTT.

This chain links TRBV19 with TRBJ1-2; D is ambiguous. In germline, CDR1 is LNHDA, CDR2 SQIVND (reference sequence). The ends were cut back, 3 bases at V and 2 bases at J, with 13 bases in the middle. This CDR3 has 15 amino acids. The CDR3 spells CASSISAMENYGYTF. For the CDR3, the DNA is TGTGCCAGTAGTATCTCGGCGATGGAAAACTATGGCTACACCTTC. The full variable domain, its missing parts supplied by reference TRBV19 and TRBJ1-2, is DGGITQSPKYLFRKEGQNVTLSCEQNLNHDAMYWYRQDPGQGLRLIYYSQIVNDFQKGDIAEGYSVSREKKESFPLTVTSAQKNPTAFYLCASSISAMENYGYTFGSGTRLTVV.

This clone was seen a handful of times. This chain's CDR3 is CASTQGGDQPQHF. The CDR3, as DNA: TGTGCCAGCACGCAAGGGGGGGATCAGCCCCAGCATTTT. The chain combines TRBV7-9 with TRBJ1-5, with D possibly matching TRBD1 (6 bases). The CDR3 totals 13 residues. Trimming stripped 7 bases from V and 5 bases from J, with 12 bases between. Germline V CDR1 and CDR2: SEHNR, FQNEAQ (reference sequence).

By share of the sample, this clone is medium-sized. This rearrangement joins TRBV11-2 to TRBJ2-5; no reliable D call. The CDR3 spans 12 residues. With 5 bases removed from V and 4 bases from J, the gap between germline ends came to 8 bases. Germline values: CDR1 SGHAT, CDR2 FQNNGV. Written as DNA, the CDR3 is TGTGCCAGCAGCAGGGATCGAGAGACCCAGTACTTC. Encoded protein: CASSRDRETQYF. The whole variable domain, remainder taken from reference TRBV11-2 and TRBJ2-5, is EAGVAQSPRYKIIEKRQSVAFWCNPISGHATLYWYQQILGQGPKLLIQFQNNGVVDDSQLPKDRFSAERLKGVDSTLKIQPAKLEDSAVYLCASSRDRETQYFGPGTRLLVL.

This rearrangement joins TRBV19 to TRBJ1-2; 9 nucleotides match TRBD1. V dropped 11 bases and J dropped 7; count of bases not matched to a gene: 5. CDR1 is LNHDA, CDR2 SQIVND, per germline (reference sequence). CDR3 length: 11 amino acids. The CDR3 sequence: CAGGQGGGYTF. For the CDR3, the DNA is TGTGCCGGGGGACAGGGCGGTGGCTACACCTTC.

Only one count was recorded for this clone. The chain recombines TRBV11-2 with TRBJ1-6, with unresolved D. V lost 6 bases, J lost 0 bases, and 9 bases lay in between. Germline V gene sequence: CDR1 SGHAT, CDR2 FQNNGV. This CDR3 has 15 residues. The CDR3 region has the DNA TGTGCCAGCAGTCCAAGCAGCTCCTATAATTCACCCCTCCACTTT. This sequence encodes CASSPSSSYNSPLHF.

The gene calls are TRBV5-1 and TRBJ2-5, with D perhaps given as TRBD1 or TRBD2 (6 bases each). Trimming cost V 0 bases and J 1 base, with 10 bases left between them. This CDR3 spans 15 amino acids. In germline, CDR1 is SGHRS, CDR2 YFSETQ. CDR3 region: CASSLVQGGQETQYF. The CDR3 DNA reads TGCGCCAGCAGCTTGGTACAGGGAGGCCAAGAGACCCAGTACTTC.

The CDR3 nucleotides read TGCGCCAGCAGCCAAGGAGGGAGCTATGGCTACACCTTC. It specifies CASSQGGSYGYTF. The V and J genes are TRBV4-1 and TRBJ1-2; D is unresolved. Looked up from germline, CDR1 is MGHRA and CDR2 is YSYEKL. The CDR3 sequence is 13 residues long. Trimming left V 1 base short and J 4 bases short, with 7 bases between.

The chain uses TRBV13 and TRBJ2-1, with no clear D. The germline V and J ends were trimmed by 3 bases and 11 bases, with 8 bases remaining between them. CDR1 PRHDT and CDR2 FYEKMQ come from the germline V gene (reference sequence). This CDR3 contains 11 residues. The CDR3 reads CASSFQGKQFF. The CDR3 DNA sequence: TGTGCCAGCAGCTTTCAAGGGAAGCAGTTCTTC.

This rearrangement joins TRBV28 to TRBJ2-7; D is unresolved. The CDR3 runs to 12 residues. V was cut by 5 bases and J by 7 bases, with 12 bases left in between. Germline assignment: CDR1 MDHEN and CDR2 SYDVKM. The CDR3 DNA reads TGTGCCAGCAGTCCCCCTCTGGGGGAGCAGTACTTC. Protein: CASSPPLGEQYF.

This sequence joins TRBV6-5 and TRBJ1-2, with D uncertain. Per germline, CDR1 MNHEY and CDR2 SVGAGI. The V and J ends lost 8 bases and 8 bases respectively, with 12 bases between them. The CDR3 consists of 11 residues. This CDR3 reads CASGPPRGYTF. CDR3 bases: TGTGCCAGCGGGCCTCCTCGCGGCTACACCTTC.

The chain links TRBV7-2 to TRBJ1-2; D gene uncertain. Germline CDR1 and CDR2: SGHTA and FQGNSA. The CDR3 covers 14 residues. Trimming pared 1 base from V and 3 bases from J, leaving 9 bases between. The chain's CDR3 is CASSLGAQHYGYTF. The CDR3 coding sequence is TGTGCCAGCAGCTTAGGGGCACAACACTATGGCTACACCTTC.

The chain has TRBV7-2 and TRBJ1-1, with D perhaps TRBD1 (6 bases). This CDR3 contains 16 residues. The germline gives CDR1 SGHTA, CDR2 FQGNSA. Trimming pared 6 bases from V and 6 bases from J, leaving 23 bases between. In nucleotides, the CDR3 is TGTGCCAGCAGGCGGGACATATCCTTCGTCTGGGCTGAAGCTTTCTTT. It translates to CASRRDISFVWAEAFF.

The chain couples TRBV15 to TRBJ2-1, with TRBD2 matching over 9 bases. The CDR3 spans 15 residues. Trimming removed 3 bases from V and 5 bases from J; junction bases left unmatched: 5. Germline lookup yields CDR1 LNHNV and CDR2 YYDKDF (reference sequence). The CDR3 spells CATSSSGSRDNEQFF. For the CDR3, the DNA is TGTGCCACCAGCAGTAGCGGGAGCAGGGACAATGAGCAGTTCTTC.

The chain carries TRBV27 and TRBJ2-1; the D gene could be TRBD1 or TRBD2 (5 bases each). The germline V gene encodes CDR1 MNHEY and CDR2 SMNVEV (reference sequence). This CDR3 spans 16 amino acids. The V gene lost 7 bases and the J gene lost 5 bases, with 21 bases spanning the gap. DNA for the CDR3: TGTGCCAGCACCCCCGTTGGGAGTCGGGGACACAATGAGCAGTTCTTC. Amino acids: CASTPVGSRGHNEQFF.

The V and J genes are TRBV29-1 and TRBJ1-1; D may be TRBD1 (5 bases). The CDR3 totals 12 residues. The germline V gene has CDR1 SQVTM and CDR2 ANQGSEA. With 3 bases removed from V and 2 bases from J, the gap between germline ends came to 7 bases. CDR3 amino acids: CSVDGGNTEAFF. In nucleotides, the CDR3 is TGCAGCGTTGATGGGGGTAACACTGAAGCTTTCTTT.

CDR3 sequence: CASRGLAGFTQYF. The CDR3, as DNA: TGTGCCAGCAGGGGACTAGCGGGGTTTACGCAGTATTTT. This sequence joins TRBV6-5 and TRBJ2-3; TRBD2 matches 13 bases. The V and J ends lost 6 bases and 8 bases, in that order; junction bases with no gene match: 2. CDR1 and CDR2 (germline): MNHEY, SVGAGI. The CDR3 covers 13 residues.

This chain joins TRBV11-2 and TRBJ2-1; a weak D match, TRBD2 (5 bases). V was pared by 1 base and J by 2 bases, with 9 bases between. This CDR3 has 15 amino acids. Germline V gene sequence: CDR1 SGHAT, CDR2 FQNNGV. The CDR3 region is CASSLAGSTYNEQFF. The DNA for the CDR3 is TGTGCCAGCAGCTTAGCGGGATCAACCTACAATGAGCAGTTCTTC. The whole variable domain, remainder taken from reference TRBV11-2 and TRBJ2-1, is EAGVAQSPRYKIIEKRQSVAFWCNPISGHATLYWYQQILGQGPKLLIQFQNNGVVDDSQLPKDRFSAERLKGVDSTLKIQPAKLEDSAVYLCASSLAGSTYNEQFFGPGTRLTVL.

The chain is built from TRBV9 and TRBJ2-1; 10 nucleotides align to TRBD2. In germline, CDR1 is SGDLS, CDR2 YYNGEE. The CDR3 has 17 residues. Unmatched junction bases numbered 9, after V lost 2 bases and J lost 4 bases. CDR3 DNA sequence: TGTGCCAGCAGCGTGAATCCCGGACTAGCGGTGTACAATGAGCAGTTCTTC. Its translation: CASSVNPGLAVYNEQFF.

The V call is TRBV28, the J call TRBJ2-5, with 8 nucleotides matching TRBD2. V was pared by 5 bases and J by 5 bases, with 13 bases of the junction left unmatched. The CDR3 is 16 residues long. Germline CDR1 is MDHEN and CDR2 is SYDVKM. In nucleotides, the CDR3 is TGTGCCAGCAGTCCTTCCATGGCCGGGACTAGGGAGACCCAGTACTTC. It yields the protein CASSPSMAGTRETQYF.

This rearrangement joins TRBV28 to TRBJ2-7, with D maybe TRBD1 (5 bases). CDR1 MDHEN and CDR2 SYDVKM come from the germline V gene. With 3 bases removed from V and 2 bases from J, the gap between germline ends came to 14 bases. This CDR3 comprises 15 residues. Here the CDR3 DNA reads TGTGCCAGCAGTTTCCCAAGTGGGGCCACCTACGAGCAGTACTTC. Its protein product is CASSFPSGATYEQYF.

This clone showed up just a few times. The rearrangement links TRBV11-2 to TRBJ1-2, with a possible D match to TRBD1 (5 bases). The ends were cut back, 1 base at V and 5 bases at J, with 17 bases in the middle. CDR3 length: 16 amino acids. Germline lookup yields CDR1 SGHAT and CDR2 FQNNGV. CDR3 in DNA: TGTGCCAGCAGCTTAGGAAGCCCACAGGCCTCATATGGCTACACCTTC. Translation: CASSLGSPQASYGYTF.

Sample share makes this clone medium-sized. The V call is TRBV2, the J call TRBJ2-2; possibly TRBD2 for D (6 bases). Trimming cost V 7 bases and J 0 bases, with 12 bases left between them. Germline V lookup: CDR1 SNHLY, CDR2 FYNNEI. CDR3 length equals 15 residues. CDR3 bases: TGTGCCAGCATTCGTACGGGAGCGAACACCGGGGAGCTGTTTTTT. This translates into CASIRTGANTGELFF. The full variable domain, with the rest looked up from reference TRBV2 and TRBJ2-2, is EPEVTQTPSHQVTQMGQEVILRCVPISNHLYFYWYRQILGQKVEFLVSFYNNEISEKSEIFDDQFSVERPDGSNFTLKIRSTKLEDSAMYFCASIRTGANTGELFFGEGSRLTVL.

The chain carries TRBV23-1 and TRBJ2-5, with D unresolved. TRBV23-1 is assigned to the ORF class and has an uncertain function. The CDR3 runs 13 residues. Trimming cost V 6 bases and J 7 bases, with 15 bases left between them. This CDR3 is CASSPTWGGTQYF. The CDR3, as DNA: TGCGCCAGCAGCCCAACATGGGGTGGGACCCAGTACTTC.

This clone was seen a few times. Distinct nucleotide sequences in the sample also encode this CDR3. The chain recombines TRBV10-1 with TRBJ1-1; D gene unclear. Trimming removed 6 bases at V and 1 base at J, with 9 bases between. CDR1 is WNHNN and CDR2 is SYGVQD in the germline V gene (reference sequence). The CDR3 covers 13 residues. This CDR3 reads CASRVDENTEAFF. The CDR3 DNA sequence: TGCGCCAGCAGAGTGGACGAGAACACTGAAGCTTTCTTT.

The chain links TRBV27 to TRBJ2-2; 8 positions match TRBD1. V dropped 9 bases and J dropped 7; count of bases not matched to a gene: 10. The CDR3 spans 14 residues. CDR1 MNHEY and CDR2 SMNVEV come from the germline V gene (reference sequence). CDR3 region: CASGPGGRGGELFF. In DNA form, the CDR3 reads TGTGCCAGTGGACCAGGGGGCAGGGGCGGGGAGCTGTTTTTT.

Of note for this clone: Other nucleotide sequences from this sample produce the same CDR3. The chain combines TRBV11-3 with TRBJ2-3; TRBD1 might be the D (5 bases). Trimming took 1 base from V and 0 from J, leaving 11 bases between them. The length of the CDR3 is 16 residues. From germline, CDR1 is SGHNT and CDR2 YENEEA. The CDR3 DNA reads TGTGCCAGCAGCTTAGTGGCAGGGCCTAGCACAGATACGCAGTATTTT. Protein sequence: CASSLVAGPSTDTQYF.

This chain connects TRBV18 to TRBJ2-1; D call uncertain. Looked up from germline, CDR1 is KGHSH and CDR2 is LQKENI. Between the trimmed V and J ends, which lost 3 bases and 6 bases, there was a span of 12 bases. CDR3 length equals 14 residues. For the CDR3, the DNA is TGTGCCAGCTCACCCGACATGAGGAGCAATGAGCAGTTCTTC. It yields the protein CASSPDMRSNEQFF.

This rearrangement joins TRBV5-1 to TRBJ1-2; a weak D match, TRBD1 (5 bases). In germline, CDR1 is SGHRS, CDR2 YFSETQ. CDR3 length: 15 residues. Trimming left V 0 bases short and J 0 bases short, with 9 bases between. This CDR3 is CASSLVGGANYGYTF. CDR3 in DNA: TGCGCCAGCAGCTTGGTTGGAGGGGCTAACTATGGCTACACCTTC.